This entry features one T cell receptor (beta chain) sequence. Repertoires were generated with immunoSEQ multiplex PCR, while TCRdb's copy carries only in-frame clones and drops some. The repertoire has about 97,000 clones, just under 95% of them found once; the top ten carry 0.3% to 0.35%. This entry comes from a study of technical replicates of blood from a handful of donors. The J segment lost 5 bases and the V segment lost 1 base, leaving 3 bases of the junction unmatched. Germline values: CDR1 LNHDA, CDR2 SQIVND (reference sequence). The CDR3 totals 15 residues. Sequences were obtained from T cells isolated from PBMCs. The chain combines TRBV19 with TRBJ2-3, with 10 bases aligning to TRBD1. This clonotype was obtained from a human donor in good health. The CDR3 coding sequence is TGTGCCAGTAGTATAGGGGACAGGGGAATAGATACGCAGTATTTT. Encoded protein: CASSIGDRGIDTQYF.